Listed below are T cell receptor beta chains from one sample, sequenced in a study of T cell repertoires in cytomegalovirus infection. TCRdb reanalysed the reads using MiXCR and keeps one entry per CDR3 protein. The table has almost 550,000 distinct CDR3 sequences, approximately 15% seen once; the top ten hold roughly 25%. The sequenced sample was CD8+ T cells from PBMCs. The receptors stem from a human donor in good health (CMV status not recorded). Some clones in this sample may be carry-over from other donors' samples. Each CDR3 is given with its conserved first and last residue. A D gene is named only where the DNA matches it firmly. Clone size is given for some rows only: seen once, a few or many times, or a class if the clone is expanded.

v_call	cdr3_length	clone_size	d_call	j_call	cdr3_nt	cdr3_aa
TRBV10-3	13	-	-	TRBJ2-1	TGTGCCATCAAATTCGAGCCCCACAATGAGCAGTTCTTC	CAIKFEPHNEQFF
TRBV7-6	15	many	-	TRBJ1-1	TGTGCCAGCAGCTTTAGCAGGGAAAAAGTCACTGAAGCTTTCTTT	CASSFSREKVTEAFF
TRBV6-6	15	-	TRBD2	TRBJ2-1	TGTGCCAGCAGTTTAGCGGGAGGGGAGGGCAATGAGCAGTTCTTC	CASSLAGGEGNEQFF
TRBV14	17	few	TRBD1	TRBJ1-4	TGTGCCAGCAGCCAAGATAGCGCGGGACAGGACTATGAAAAACTGTTTTTT	CASSQDSAGQDYEKLFF
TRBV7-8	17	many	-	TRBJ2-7	TGTGCCAGCAGCCCCTCGTTAGGAGGGACTCCACTCTACGAGCAGTACTTC	CASSPSLGGTPLYEQYF
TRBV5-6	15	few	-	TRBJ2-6	TGTGCCAGCAGCTTGTATCTTTCTGGGGCCAACGTCCTGACTTTC	CASSLYLSGANVLTF
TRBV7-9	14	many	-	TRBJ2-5	TGTGCCAGCTATCCTCCGGGACCTCACCAGACCCAGTACTTC	CASYPPGPHQTQYF
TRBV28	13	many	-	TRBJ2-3	TGTGCCAGCAGTTCCACCAGCTCCGATACGCAGTATTTT	CASSSTSSDTQYF
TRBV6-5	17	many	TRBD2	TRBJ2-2	TGTGCCAGCAGTTACTTCCCCCCTAGCGGGAGTTCCGGGGAGCTGTTTTTT	CASSYFPPSGSSGELFF
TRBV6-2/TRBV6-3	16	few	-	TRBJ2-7	TGTGCCAGCAGTTACCCCTCCAGGGCTGGGACCTACGAGCAGTACTTC	CASSYPSRAGTYEQYF
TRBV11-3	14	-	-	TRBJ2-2	TGTGCCAGCAGCTTACCTTCCTTGGGCGGGGAGCTGTTTTTT	CASSLPSLGGELFF
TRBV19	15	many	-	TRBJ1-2	TGTGCCAGTAGTAATACGGGGGTAGCTAACTATGGCTACACCTTC	CASSNTGVANYGYTF
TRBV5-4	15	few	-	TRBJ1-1	TGTGCCAGCAGCTCCCCAGGGGACATGAACACTGAAGCTTTCTTT	CASSSPGDMNTEAFF
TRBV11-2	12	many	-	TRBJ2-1	TGTGCCAGCAGCTTAGTAGTATATGAGCAGTTCTTC	CASSLVVYEQFF
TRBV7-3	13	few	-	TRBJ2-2	TGTGCCAGCAGCTTCAGGGACCACGGGGAGCTGTTTTTT	CASSFRDHGELFF
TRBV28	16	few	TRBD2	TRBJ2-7	TGTGCCTCAAGAAGGACTAGCGGGAGTAGCTCCCACGAGCAGTACTTC	CASRRTSGSSSHEQYF
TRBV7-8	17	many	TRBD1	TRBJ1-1	TGTGCCAGCAGCCCCCGGACCGGGACAGAGGTGAACACTGAAGCTTTCTTT	CASSPRTGTEVNTEAFF
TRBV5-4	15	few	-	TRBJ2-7	TGTGCCAGCAGCTTTGAAGGGGAACCTCCCTACGAGCAGTACTTC	CASSFEGEPPYEQYF
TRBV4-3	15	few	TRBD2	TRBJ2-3	TGCGCCAGCAGCCAAGGGCTAGCGGGAGGAGATACGCAGTATTTT	CASSQGLAGGDTQYF
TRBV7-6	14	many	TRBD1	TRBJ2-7	TGTGCCAGCAGCACCCGGACAGGGCACGACGAGCAGTACTTC	CASSTRTGHDEQYF
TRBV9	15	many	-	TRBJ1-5	TGTGCCAGCAGCGGGACGGGACGGCACAATCAGCCCCAGCATTTT	CASSGTGRHNQPQHF
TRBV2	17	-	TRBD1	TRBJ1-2	TGTGCCAGCAGTTCCGGGACAGGTGAACCGGCTAACTATGGCTACACCTTC	CASSSGTGEPANYGYTF
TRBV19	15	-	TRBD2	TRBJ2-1	TGTGCCAGTAGTGCCCGAGGCGGGAGGCACAATGAGCAGTTCTTC	CASSARGGRHNEQFF
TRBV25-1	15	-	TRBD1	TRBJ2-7	TGTGCCAGCAGTCTAGGCCCTACAGGGGGCTACGAGCAGTACTTC	CASSLGPTGGYEQYF
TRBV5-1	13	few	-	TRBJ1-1	TGCGCCAGCAGCCCGAGGACGAACACTGAAGCTTTCTTT	CASSPRTNTEAFF
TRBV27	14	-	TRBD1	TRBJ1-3	TGTGCCAGCAGAGGAACAGGGGCTGGAAACACCATATATTTT	CASRGTGAGNTIYF
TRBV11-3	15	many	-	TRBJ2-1	TGTGCCAGCAGCTTAGGCGGGTCCGACTACAATGAGCAGTTCTTC	CASSLGGSDYNEQFF
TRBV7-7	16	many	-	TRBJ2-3	TGTGCCAGCAGCCAGGGGGGGGGGACAGGCACAGATACGCAGTATTTT	CASSQGGGTGTDTQYF
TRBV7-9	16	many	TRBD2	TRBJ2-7	TGTGCCAGCAGCTCCATGGGACTAGCGGGGTCCTACGAGCAGTACTTC	CASSSMGLAGSYEQYF
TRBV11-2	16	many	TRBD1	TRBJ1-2	TGTGCCAGCAGCTTATGGGGACAGCCAAGGAACTATGGCTACACCTTC	CASSLWGQPRNYGYTF
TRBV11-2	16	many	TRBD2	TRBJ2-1	TGTGCCAGCAGCTTACTGGCGTTAGCGGGAGCGCTTGAGCAGTTCTTC	CASSLLALAGALEQFF
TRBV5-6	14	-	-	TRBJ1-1	TGTGCCAGCAGCTTTGACAGCAGGAACACTGAAGCTTTCTTT	CASSFDSRNTEAFF
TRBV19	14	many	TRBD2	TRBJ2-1	TGTGCCAGTAGTCCTCTAGCGGGAGAGGCTGAGCAGTTCTTC	CASSPLAGEAEQFF
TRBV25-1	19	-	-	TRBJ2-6	TGTGCCAGCAGTGAATTGATCCGGAGGGAGGACTCTGGGGCCAACGTCCTGACTTTC	CASSELIRREDSGANVLTF
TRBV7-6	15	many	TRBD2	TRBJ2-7	TGTGCCAGCAGCTTAGACGGGGGGATCTACAACGAGCAGTACTTC	CASSLDGGIYNEQYF
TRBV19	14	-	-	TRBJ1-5	TGTGCCAGTAGTAAAGGGGGAGGAAATCAGCCCCAGCATTTT	CASSKGGGNQPQHF
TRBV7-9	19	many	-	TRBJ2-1	TGTGCCAGCACCCCTGGGCGGAGGACATCGATGACATTGTACAATGAGCAGTTCTTC	CASTPGRRTSMTLYNEQFF
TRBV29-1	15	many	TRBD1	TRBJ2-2	TGCAGCGTTGAATGGCAGGGGGCCAGCACCGGGGAGCTGTTTTTT	CSVEWQGASTGELFF
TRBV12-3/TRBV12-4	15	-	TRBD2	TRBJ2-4	TGTGCCAGCAGTTCCCAGACTAGCGCGAAATACATTCAGTACTTC	CASSSQTSAKYIQYF
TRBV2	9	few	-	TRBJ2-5	TGTGCCAGCGCTAAGGCCCAGTACTTC	CASAKAQYF
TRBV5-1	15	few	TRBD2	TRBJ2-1	TGCGCCAGCAGCTCTCGACTAGCCTCCTACAATGAGCAGTTCTTC	CASSSRLASYNEQFF
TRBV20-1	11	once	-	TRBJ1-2	TGCAGTGCTCACCTTAACTATGGCTACACCTTC	CSAHLNYGYTF
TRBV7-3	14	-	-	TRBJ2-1	TGTGCCAGCAGCTTGAGCTCGGACGACAATGAGCAGTTCTTC	CASSLSSDDNEQFF
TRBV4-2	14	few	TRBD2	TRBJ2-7	TGTGCCAGCAGCCAAGATGTAGCGGGAGGCGAGCAGTACTTC	CASSQDVAGGEQYF
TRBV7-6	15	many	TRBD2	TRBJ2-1	TGTGCCAGCAGCTTAATAGCGGGAGGTGGGCGAGAGCAGTTCTTC	CASSLIAGGGREQFF
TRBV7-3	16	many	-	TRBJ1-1	TGTGCCAGCAGCCGCCTTTTGAGGGGCCAGAACACTGAAGCTTTCTTT	CASSRLLRGQNTEAFF
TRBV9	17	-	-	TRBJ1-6	TGTGCCAGCAGCGTAGCAGGGAGTAGCTCCTATAATTCACCCCTCCACTTT	CASSVAGSSSYNSPLHF
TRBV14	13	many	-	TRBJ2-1	TGTGCCAGCAGCTCTCCCTTGCGGGATGAGCAGTTCTTC	CASSSPLRDEQFF
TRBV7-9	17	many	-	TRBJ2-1	TGTGCCAGCAGCTTAGCTTGGGCGCTGGGGAATAACAATGAGCAGTTCTTC	CASSLAWALGNNNEQFF
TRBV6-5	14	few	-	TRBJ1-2	TGTGCCAGCAGTTCTCCGGACAGAAACTATGGCTACACCTTC	CASSSPDRNYGYTF
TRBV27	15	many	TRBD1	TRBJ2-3	TGTGCCAGCAGCCAAGGGGACAGGGTGAGAGATACGCAGTATTTT	CASSQGDRVRDTQYF
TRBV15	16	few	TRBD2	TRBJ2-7	TGTGCCACCAGCAGCCGGGCTAGCGGGAAGGGCTACGAGCAGTACTTC	CATSSRASGKGYEQYF
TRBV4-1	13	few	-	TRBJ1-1	TGCGCCAGCAGCCAAGGGGGGCTGGCTGAAGCTTTCTTT	CASSQGGLAEAFF
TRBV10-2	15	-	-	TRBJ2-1	TGCGCCAGCAGTGACCCGACCCGGACATTTAATGAGCAGTTCTTC	CASSDPTRTFNEQFF
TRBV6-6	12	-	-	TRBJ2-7	TGTGCCAGCAGTTATAAGCCGTACGAGCAGTACTTC	CASSYKPYEQYF
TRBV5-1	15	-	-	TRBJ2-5	TGCGCCAGCAGCTTAGAACACGAACTCTACGGGACCCAGTACTTC	CASSLEHELYGTQYF
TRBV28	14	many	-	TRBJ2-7	TGTGCCAGCAGTGCCTCAGGGGTTCGGTACGAGCAGTACTTC	CASSASGVRYEQYF
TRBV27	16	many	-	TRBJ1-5	TGTGCCAGCAGTTTAGGCAGCCAATATAGCAATCAGCCCCAGCATTTT	CASSLGSQYSNQPQHF
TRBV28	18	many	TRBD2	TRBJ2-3	TGTGCCAGCACGAGAGCGGGAGGGCGTGGAGATAGCACAGATACGCAGTATTTT	CASTRAGGRGDSTDTQYF
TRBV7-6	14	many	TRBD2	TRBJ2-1	TGTGCCAGCAGCTTAGGGGCTAGCGGGAACGAGCAGTTCTTC	CASSLGASGNEQFF